A selection of T cell receptor beta chains follows, all from one sample in a study of early T cells in non-severe SARS-CoV-2 infection. One entry per CDR3 protein, called by TCRdb with MiXCR from the 5' RACE reads. This sample has 80,000 or so distinct CDR3 sequences; around 10% occur once, and the top ten carry about 12%. The sample consisted of whole blood, taken at baseline. Receptors were obtained from an adult who was a healthcare worker with PCR-confirmed SARS-CoV-2 infection or an uninfected control (not recorded which). The CDR3 runs from the conserved cysteine through the conserved F or W. A D gene is named only where the DNA matches it firmly. Clone size is not always given. Where it is, it says once, few, many or a class for expanded clones.

DNA: TGTGCCAGTAAAAAAGGCAGGGGGTCCTGGAACTCCTACAATGAGCAGTTCTTC
CDR3: CASKKGRGSWNSYNEQFF
size: many
V: TRBV19
D: TRBD1
length: 18
J: TRBJ2-1

DNA: TGCAGTGCTATAGGACAGGACCCTAGCACAGATACGCAGTATTTT
CDR3: CSAIGQDPSTDTQYF
size: NA
V: TRBV20-1
D: TRBD1
length: 15
J: TRBJ2-3

DNA: TGTGCCAGCAACCCGACAGGGGTCACAGATACGCAGTATTTT
CDR3: CASNPTGVTDTQYF
size: few
V: TRBV7-2
D: TRBD1
length: 14
J: TRBJ2-3

DNA: TGTGCCAGCAGCCAAGAGAAGGGGGTGCGTGGCTACACCTTC
CDR3: CASSQEKGVRGYTF
size: many
V: TRBV3-1
D: NA
length: 14
J: TRBJ1-2

DNA: TGCAGTGCTATTTTACTAGCGGGTTCCGGGGAGCTGTTTTTT
CDR3: CSAILLAGSGELFF
size: many
V: TRBV20-1
D: TRBD2
length: 14
J: TRBJ2-2

DNA: TGCAGTGCTAGAGAGGTTTCAGCCACTGAAGCTTTCTTT
CDR3: CSAREVSATEAFF
size: few
V: TRBV20-1
D: NA
length: 13
J: TRBJ1-1

DNA: TGTGCCAGCAGTTACGGGAGCCGGCGCCAAGAGACCCAGTACTTC
CDR3: CASSYGSRRQETQYF
size: few
V: TRBV6-6
D: NA
length: 15
J: TRBJ2-5

DNA: TGCGCCAGCAGCCAAGCCGGGACTAGTCAGAGCTCCTACAATGAGCAGTTCTTC
CDR3: CASSQAGTSQSSYNEQFF
size: NA
V: TRBV4-3
D: TRBD2
length: 18
J: TRBJ2-1

DNA: TGCAGCGTTGGGACAGGGGGCTTAGAGACCCAGTACTTC
CDR3: CSVGTGGLETQYF
size: few
V: TRBV29-1
D: TRBD1
length: 13
J: TRBJ2-5

DNA: TGTGCCAGCAGTCCCGGAGATGAGCAGTTCTTC
CDR3: CASSPGDEQFF
size: NA
V: TRBV12-3/TRBV12-4
D: NA
length: 11
J: TRBJ2-1

DNA: TGCAGTGCTAGTAGGGGGGGCTTCACAGATACGCAGTATTTT
CDR3: CSASRGGFTDTQYF
size: many
V: TRBV20-1
D: NA
length: 14
J: TRBJ2-3

DNA: TGTGCCAGCAGCCCCGGGACAGCCGGAAACACCATATATTTT
CDR3: CASSPGTAGNTIYF
size: many
V: TRBV11-2
D: TRBD1
length: 14
J: TRBJ1-3

DNA: TGTGCCAGCAGTGGCGGACAGGGGAGCACCGGGGAGCTGTTTTTT
CDR3: CASSGGQGSTGELFF
size: many
V: TRBV6-4
D: TRBD1
length: 15
J: TRBJ2-2

DNA: TGTGCCAGCAGTACGGGTATCGGTGGCTACACCTTC
CDR3: CASSTGIGGYTF
size: NA
V: TRBV28
D: NA
length: 12
J: TRBJ1-2

DNA: TGTGCCAGCAGCTTCGCCTTGCGGGACAGGGGTCGCGAGACCCAGTACTTC
CDR3: CASSFALRDRGRETQYF
size: many
V: TRBV5-4
D: TRBD1
length: 17
J: TRBJ2-5

DNA: TGTGCCAGCAGCCCGCGGACTAGCGGGGCCCTAGCCAAAAACATTCAGTACTTC
CDR3: CASSPRTSGALAKNIQYF
size: many
V: TRBV11-2
D: TRBD2
length: 18
J: TRBJ2-4

DNA: TGTGCCAGCAGAAGACCGGGACATCAACAAGAGACCCAGTACTTC
CDR3: CASRRPGHQQETQYF
size: few
V: TRBV7-9
D: NA
length: 15
J: TRBJ2-5

DNA: TGCGCCAGCAGCAGATCCGGGACAGGGAACACTGAAGCTTTCTTT
CDR3: CASSRSGTGNTEAFF
size: NA
V: TRBV5-1
D: TRBD1
length: 15
J: TRBJ1-1

DNA: TGTGCCAGCAGTAGGAGCCCAGCTGGCTACGAGCAGTACTTC
CDR3: CASSRSPAGYEQYF
size: NA
V: TRBV11-1
D: NA
length: 14
J: TRBJ2-7

DNA: TGTGCCATCAGTGAGACGGCTCCCAGCACAGATACGCAGTATTTT
CDR3: CAISETAPSTDTQYF
size: NA
V: TRBV10-3
D: NA
length: 15
J: TRBJ2-3

DNA: TGTGCCAGCAGTTTCGCCAGGTTGACCCAGTACTTC
CDR3: CASSFARLTQYF
size: few
V: TRBV6-2/TRBV6-3
D: NA
length: 12
J: TRBJ2-5

DNA: TGCAGTGCTAGTAACTCCCCCGGGGACACAAGCACAGATACGCAGTATTTT
CDR3: CSASNSPGDTSTDTQYF
size: many
V: TRBV20-1
D: NA
length: 17
J: TRBJ2-3

DNA: TGCAGTGCTAGAAGCGTGGGAAATGAAGCTTTCTTT
CDR3: CSARSVGNEAFF
size: few
V: TRBV20-1
D: NA
length: 12
J: TRBJ1-1

DNA: TGTGCCAGCAAAACACGACAGACCGGCTACACCTTC
CDR3: CASKTRQTGYTF
size: many
V: TRBV2
D: NA
length: 12
J: TRBJ1-2